This T cell receptor (beta chain) was identified during a study of T cells in Graves' hyperthyroidism and ophthalmopathy. CDR3 length: 13 amino acids. Germline CDR1 and CDR2: LNHDA and SQIVND (reference sequence). The germline V and J ends were trimmed by 4 bases and 7 bases, with 14 bases remaining between them. This clonotype has at least ten counts. Its antigen is still unknown. Amplification yielded TCR beta CDR3 regions, with RNA transcripts as the source. Primed by the HTBI set, a first-round RT-PCR was run on the TCR CDR3. TCRdb reanalysed the multiplex PCR reads using MiXCR and keeps one entry per CDR3 protein. This table holds approximately 610,000 distinct CDR3 sequences, 14% to 15% found once. Study conclusions and caveats: Most clonotypes expanded in thyroid above 0.001 were likewise present in blood.

The material sequenced was blood. The chain carries TRBV19 and TRBJ2-7; D may be TRBD1 (5 bases). The receptor comes from a woman in her thirties or forties with Graves' ophthalmopathy. This CDR3 is CASSTRSGAEQYF. The CDR3 nucleotides read TGTGCCAGTAGTACCCGGAGTGGGGCTGAGCAGTACTTC. Based on the CDR3 plus reference TRBV19 and TRBJ2-7, the full variable domain is DGGITQSPKYLFRKEGQNVTLSCEQNLNHDAMYWYRQDPGQGLRLIYYSQIVNDFQKGDIAEGYSVSREKKESFPLTVTSAQKNPTAFYLCASSTRSGAEQYFGPGTRLTVT.